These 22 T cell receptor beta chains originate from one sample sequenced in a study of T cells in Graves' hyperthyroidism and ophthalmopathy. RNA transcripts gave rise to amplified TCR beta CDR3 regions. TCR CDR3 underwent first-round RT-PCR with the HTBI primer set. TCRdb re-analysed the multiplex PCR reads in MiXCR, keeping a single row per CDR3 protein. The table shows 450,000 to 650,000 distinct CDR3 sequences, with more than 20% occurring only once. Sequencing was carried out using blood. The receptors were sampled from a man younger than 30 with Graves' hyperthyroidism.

CDR3 protein: CSAAAGGPYEQYF. The CDR3 DNA reads TGCAGCGCCGCTGCCGGGGGACCCTACGAGCAGTACTTC. This chain links TRBV29-1 with TRBJ2-7; the D gene is possibly TRBD2 (6 bases). V was trimmed by 7 bases and J by 2 bases, leaving 15 bases between them. There are 13 residues in the CDR3. The germline V gene has CDR1 SQVTM and CDR2 ANQGSEA.

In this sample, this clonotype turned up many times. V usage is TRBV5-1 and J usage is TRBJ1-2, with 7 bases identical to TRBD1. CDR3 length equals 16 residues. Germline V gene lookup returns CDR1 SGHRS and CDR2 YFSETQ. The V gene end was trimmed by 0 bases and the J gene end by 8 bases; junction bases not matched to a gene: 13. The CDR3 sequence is CASSLAPGGSGEGYTF. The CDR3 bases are TGCGCCAGCAGCTTGGCCCCAGGGGGGTCAGGGGAAGGCTACACCTTC.

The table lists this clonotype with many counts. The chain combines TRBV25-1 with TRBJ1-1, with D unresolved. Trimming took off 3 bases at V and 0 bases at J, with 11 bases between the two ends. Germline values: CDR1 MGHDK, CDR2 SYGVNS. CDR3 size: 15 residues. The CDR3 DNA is TGTGCCAGCAGTGACCGGGCTGGGGTGAACACTGAAGCTTTCTTT. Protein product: CASSDRAGVNTEAFF.

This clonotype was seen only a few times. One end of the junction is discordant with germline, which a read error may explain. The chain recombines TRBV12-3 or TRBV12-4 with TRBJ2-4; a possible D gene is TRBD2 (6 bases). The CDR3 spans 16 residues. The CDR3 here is CASSFGGSRSKNIKYF. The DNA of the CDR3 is TGTGCCAGCAGTTTTGGGGGGAGTCGGTCCAAAAACATTAAGTACTTC.

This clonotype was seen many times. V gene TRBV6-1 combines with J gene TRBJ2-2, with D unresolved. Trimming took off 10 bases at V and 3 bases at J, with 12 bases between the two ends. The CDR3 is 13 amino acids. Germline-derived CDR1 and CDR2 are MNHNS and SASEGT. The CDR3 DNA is TGTGCCACCCTCCGTGGGGACACCGGGGAGCTGTTTTTT. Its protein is CATLRGDTGELFF.

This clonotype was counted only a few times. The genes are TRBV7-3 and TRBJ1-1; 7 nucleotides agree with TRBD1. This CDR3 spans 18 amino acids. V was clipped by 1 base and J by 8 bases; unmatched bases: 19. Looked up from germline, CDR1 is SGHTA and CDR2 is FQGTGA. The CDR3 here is CASSLKGGGGGVKPEAFF. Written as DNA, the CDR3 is TGTGCCAGCAGCTTAAAAGGGGGCGGAGGGGGAGTCAAGCCGGAAGCTTTCTTT.

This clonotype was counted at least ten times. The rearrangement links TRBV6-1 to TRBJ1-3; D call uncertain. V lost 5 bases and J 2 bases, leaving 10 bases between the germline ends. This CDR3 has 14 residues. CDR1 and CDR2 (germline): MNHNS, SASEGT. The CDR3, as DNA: TGTGCCAGCAGTCGAGGGCAGACTGGAAACACCATATATTTT. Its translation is CASSRGQTGNTIYF.

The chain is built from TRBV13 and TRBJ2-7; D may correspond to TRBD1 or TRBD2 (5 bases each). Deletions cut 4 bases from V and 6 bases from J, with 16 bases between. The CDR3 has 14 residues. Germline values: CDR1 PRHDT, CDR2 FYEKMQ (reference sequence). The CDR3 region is CASSSDSAGGEQYF. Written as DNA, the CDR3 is TGTGCCAGCAGCTCGGACTCCGCTGGGGGCGAGCAGTACTTC. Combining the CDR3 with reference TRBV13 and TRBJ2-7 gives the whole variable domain AAGVIQSPRHLIKEKRETATLKCYPIPRHDTVYWYQQGPGQDPQFLISFYEKMQSDKGSIPDRFSAQQFSDYHSELNMSSLELGDSALYFCASSSDSAGGEQYFGPGTRLTVT.

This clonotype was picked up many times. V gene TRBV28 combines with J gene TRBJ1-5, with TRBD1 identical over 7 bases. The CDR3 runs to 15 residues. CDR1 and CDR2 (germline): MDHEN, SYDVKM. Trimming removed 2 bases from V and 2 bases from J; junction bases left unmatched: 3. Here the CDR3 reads CASSLLTGGNQPQHF. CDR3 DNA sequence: TGTGCCAGCAGTTTACTAACAGGGGGCAATCAGCCCCAGCATTTT.

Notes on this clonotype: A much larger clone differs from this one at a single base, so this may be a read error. Written as DNA, the CDR3 is TGTGCCAGCAGTTTATCGGGGACAGCGAACACTGAAGCTTTCTTT. Protein: CASSLSGTANTEAFF. The J gene is TRBJ1-1, the V gene TRBV27; 7 positions agree with TRBD1. The V gene end was trimmed by 0 bases and the J gene end by 1 base; junction bases not matched to a gene: 2. Germline V gene lookup returns CDR1 MNHEY and CDR2 SMNVEV (reference sequence). The length of the CDR3 is 15 residues.

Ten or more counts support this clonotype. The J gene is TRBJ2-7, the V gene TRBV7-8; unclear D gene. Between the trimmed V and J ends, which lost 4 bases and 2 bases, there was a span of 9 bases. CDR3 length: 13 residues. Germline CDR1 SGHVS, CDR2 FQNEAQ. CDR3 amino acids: CASSSPLTYEQYF. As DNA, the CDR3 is TGTGCCAGCAGCTCCCCCCTAACCTACGAGCAGTACTTC.

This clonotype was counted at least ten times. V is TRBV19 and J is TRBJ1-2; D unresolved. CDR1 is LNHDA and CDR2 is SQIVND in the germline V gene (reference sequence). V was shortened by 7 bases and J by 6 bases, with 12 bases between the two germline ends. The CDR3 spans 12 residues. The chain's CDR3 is CASTFEGDGYTF. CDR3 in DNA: TGTGCCAGTACCTTTGAAGGAGATGGCTACACCTTC.

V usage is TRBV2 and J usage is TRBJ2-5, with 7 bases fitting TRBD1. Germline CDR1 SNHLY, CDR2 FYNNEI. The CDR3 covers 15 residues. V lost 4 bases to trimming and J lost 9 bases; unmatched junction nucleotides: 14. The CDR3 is CASSGLTGTAESQYF. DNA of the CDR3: TGTGCCAGCAGTGGATTAACCGGGACAGCGGAATCCCAGTACTTC.

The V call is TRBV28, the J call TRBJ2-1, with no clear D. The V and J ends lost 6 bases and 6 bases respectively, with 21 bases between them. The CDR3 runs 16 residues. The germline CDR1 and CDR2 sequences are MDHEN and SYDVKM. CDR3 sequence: CASSAGLGPPPNEQFF. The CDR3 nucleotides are TGTGCCAGCAGCGCCGGCTTGGGCCCTCCCCCCAATGAGCAGTTCTTC. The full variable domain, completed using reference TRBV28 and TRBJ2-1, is DVKVTQSSRYLVKRTGEKVFLECVQDMDHENMFWYRQDPGLGLRLIYFSYDVKMKEKGDIPEGYSVSREKKERFSLILESASTNQTSMYLCASSAGLGPPPNEQFFGPGTRLTVL.

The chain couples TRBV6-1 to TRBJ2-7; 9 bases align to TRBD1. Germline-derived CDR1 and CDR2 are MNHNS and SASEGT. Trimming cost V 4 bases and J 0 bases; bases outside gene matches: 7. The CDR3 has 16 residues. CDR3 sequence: CASSGTGALSSYEQYF. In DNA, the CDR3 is TGTGCCAGCAGTGGGACAGGGGCCCTCTCCTCCTACGAGCAGTACTTC.

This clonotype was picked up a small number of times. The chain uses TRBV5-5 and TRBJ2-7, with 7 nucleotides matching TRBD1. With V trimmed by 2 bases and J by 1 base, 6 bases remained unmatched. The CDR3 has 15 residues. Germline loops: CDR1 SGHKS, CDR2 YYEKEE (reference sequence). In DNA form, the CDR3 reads TGTGCCAGCAGCTTTCGACAGGGAGCGTCCTACGAGCAGTACTTC. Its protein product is CASSFRQGASYEQYF.

The CDR3 DNA reads as TGCAGTGCTAGGATGTTATTTGGCGGGGGACAGCTAAACACTGAAGCTTTCTTT. Its translation: CSARMLFGGGQLNTEAFF. This rearrangement joins TRBV20-1 to TRBJ1-1; TRBD1 matches 7 bases. The CDR3 runs 18 residues. The V and J ends lost 3 bases and 2 bases, in that order; junction bases with no gene match: 18. Germline-derived CDR1 and CDR2 are DFQATT and SNEGSKA (reference sequence).

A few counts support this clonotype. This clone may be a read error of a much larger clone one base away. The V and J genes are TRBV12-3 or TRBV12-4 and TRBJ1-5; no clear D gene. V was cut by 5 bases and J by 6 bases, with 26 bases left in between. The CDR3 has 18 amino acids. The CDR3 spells CASSRIRDRLLPGQPQHF. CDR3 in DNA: TGTGCCAGCAGTCGTATCCGGGATAGATTATTACCCGGTCAGCCCCAGCATTTT.

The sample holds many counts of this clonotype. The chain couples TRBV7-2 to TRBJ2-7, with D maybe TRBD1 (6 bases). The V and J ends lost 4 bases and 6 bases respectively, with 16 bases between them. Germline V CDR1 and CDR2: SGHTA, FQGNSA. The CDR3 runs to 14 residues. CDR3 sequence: CASSYRVRLSEQYF. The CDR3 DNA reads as TGTGCCAGCAGCTACAGGGTTCGGTTGTCCGAGCAGTACTTC.

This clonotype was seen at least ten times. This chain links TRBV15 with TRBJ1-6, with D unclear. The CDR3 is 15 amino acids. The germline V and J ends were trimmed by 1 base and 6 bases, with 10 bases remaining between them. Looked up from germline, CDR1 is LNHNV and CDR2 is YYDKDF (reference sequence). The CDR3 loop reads CATSRAQRSNSPLHF. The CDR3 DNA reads TGTGCCACCAGCAGAGCACAAAGGAGTAATTCACCCCTCCACTTT.

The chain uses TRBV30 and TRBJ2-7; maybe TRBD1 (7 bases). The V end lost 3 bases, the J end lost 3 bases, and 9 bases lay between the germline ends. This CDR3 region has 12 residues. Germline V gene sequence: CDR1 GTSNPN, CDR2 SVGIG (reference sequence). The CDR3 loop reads CAWSQGGYEQYF. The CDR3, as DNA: TGTGCCTGGAGCCAGGGGGGCTACGAGCAGTACTTC.

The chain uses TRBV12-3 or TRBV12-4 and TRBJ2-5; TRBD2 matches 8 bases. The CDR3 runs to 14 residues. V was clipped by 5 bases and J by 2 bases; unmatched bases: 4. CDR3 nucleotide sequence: TGTGCCAGCAGTATTAGCGGGGAGCAAGAGACCCAGTACTTC. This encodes CASSISGEQETQYF.